One sample yielded the 2 T cell receptor beta chains listed below, sequenced in a study of blood T cells in healthy people across ages. Next came a second PCR, run for about 6 to 11 cycles, which used a sample-barcoded 5' primer along with a J-beta primer mix. TCRdb re-called the 5' RACE reads with MiXCR, one entry per CDR3 protein. The table shows more than 500,000 distinct CDR3 sequences, with about 25% occurring only once. These same records also appear under a second study, on T cells of mothers and their children.

Input material: blood. Receptor source: a boy aged 2 to 10 in good health.

Ten or more counts support this clonotype. For the CDR3, the DNA is TGTGCCATCAGTGATGTGGGACAGGGGTCTGGTCAGTTCTTC. It yields the protein CAISDVGQGSGQFF. This chain uses TRBV10-3 with TRBJ2-1, with TRBD1 matching 10 bases. This CDR3 has 14 residues. Germline V lookup: CDR1 ENHRY, CDR2 SYGVKD. After removal of 3 bases from V and 13 bases from J, the junction contained 9 bases not matched to a gene.

This clonotype came up a few times. At one of its ends the junction is not consistent with the germline gene, which may arise from a read error. J is TRBJ1-1 and V is TRBV5-1; D may be TRBD1 (6 bases). Germline CDR1 SGHRS, CDR2 YFSETQ. CDR3 length: 14 amino acids. CDR3 protein: CAGSFGQTNTEAFF. In DNA form, the CDR3 reads TGCGCCGGCAGCTTTGGACAGACGAACACTGAAGCTTTCTTT.